The rows below give T cell receptor beta chains drawn from one sample of a study of cytomegalovirus exposure and HLA in healthy donors. The assay was immunoSEQ multiplex PCR, and TCRdb's table has in-frame clones only and misses some. The table lists some 180,000 clones, just under 80% of them singletons. The specimen was PBMCs. The receptors derive from a woman aged 30 to 39 in good health and CMV-seronegative. Each CDR3 is given with its conserved first and last residue. A D gene is named only where the DNA matches it firmly. Only some rows state a clone size, as once, few, many or a class for expanded clones.

clone size: NA
D gene: NA
V gene: TRBV2
J gene: TRBJ1-3
CDR3 protein: CASTLEGGGSSGNTIYF
CDR3 DNA: TGTGCCAGCACCCTAGAGGGCGGCGGATCCTCTGGAAACACCATATATTTT

clone size: NA
D gene: TRBD1
V gene: TRBV5-4
J gene: TRBJ1-5
CDR3 protein: CASSIGQGDQPQHF
CDR3 DNA: TGTGCCAGCAGCATCGGACAGGGGGATCAGCCCCAGCATTTT

clone size: NA
D gene: NA
V gene: TRBV21-1
J gene: TRBJ2-7
CDR3 protein: CASRRTGSSYEQYF
CDR3 DNA: TGTGCCAGCAGGAGAACAGGTTCATCCTACGAGCAGTACTTC

clone size: few
D gene: NA
V gene: TRBV19
J gene: TRBJ2-1
CDR3 protein: CASSHYTINEQFF
CDR3 DNA: TGTGCCAGTAGTCACTACACGATCAATGAGCAGTTCTTC

clone size: NA
D gene: TRBD1
V gene: TRBV5-4
J gene: TRBJ2-6
CDR3 protein: CASSSNRDRAGANVLTF
CDR3 DNA: TGTGCCAGCAGCTCTAACCGGGACAGGGCCGGGGCCAACGTCCTGACTTTC

clone size: NA
D gene: TRBD1
V gene: TRBV29-1
J gene: TRBJ2-2
CDR3 protein: CSVGQGAGGELFF
CDR3 DNA: TGCAGCGTGGGACAGGGGGCAGGCGGGGAGCTGTTTTTT

clone size: once
D gene: NA
V gene: TRBV29-1
J gene: TRBJ1-2
CDR3 protein: CSISGQGINYGYTF
CDR3 DNA: TGCAGCATATCGGGGCAGGGGATTAACTATGGCTACACCTTC

clone size: NA
D gene: TRBD2
V gene: TRBV5-4
J gene: TRBJ2-2
CDR3 protein: CASSSELWGGNTGELFF
CDR3 DNA: TGTGCCAGCAGCTCAGAACTCTGGGGGGGAAACACCGGGGAGCTGTTTTTT

clone size: NA
D gene: NA
V gene: TRBV6-6
J gene: TRBJ2-7
CDR3 protein: CASSHGSEQYF
CDR3 DNA: TGTGCCAGCAGTCACGGGAGTGAGCAGTACTTC

clone size: NA
D gene: NA
V gene: TRBV7-8
J gene: TRBJ2-7
CDR3 protein: CASSLAQRGYEQYF
CDR3 DNA: TGTGCCAGCAGCTTAGCGCAGAGGGGGTACGAGCAGTACTTC

clone size: few
D gene: TRBD1
V gene: TRBV29-1
J gene: TRBJ1-2
CDR3 protein: CSVRSGQPLVSNYGYTF
CDR3 DNA: TGCAGCGTTCGCTCGGGACAGCCTCTTGTTTCTAACTATGGCTACACCTTC

clone size: NA
D gene: TRBD1
V gene: TRBV6-5
J gene: TRBJ1-1
CDR3 protein: CASIRQGGEAFF
CDR3 DNA: TGTGCCAGCATCAGACAGGGGGGCGAAGCTTTCTTT

clone size: NA
D gene: TRBD1
V gene: TRBV18
J gene: TRBJ1-1
CDR3 protein: CASSPKGAGTEAFF
CDR3 DNA: TGTGCCAGCTCACCAAAGGGGGCAGGAACTGAAGCTTTCTTT

clone size: NA
D gene: TRBD2
V gene: TRBV5-6
J gene: TRBJ2-5
CDR3 protein: CASSLVELAGGPWETQYF
CDR3 DNA: TGTGCCAGCAGCTTGGTCGAACTAGCGGGGGGGCCGTGGGAGACCCAGTACTTC

clone size: NA
D gene: TRBD1
V gene: TRBV19
J gene: TRBJ2-7
CDR3 protein: CASSMGTGSSYEQYF
CDR3 DNA: TGTGCCAGTAGTATGGGGACAGGGAGCTCCTACGAGCAGTACTTC

clone size: NA
D gene: NA
V gene: TRBV5-4
J gene: TRBJ1-6
CDR3 protein: CASSSTVDSYNSPLHF
CDR3 DNA: TGTGCCAGCAGCTCGACTGTTGACTCCTATAATTCACCCCTCCACTTT

clone size: NA
D gene: TRBD2
V gene: TRBV4-1
J gene: TRBJ2-2
CDR3 protein: CASSQGGLAGGRGWNTGELFF
CDR3 DNA: TGCGCCAGCAGCCAAGGTGGACTAGCGGGGGGTCGAGGTTGGAACACCGGGGAGCTGTTTTTT

clone size: NA
D gene: TRBD1
V gene: TRBV7-9
J gene: TRBJ1-2
CDR3 protein: CASSGTGGYGYTF
CDR3 DNA: TGTGCCAGCAGCGGGACAGGGGGCTATGGCTACACCTTC

clone size: NA
D gene: NA
V gene: TRBV27
J gene: TRBJ1-5
CDR3 protein: CASSLRNSNQPQHF
CDR3 DNA: TGTGCCAGCAGTTTGAGGAATAGCAATCAGCCCCAGCATTTT

clone size: NA
D gene: NA
V gene: TRBV18
J gene: TRBJ2-2
CDR3 protein: CASSPPGLITGELFF
CDR3 DNA: TGTGCCAGCTCACCTCCTGGACTTATCACCGGGGAGCTGTTTTTT

clone size: NA
D gene: TRBD1
V gene: TRBV7-9
J gene: TRBJ1-6
CDR3 protein: CASSLEQGLSPLHF
CDR3 DNA: TGTGCCAGCAGCTTAGAACAGGGGCTCTCACCCCTCCACTTT

clone size: NA
D gene: TRBD1
V gene: TRBV5-1
J gene: TRBJ1-1
CDR3 protein: CASSSGQMNTEAFF
CDR3 DNA: TGCGCCAGCAGCTCGGGACAGATGAACACTGAAGCTTTCTTT

clone size: NA
D gene: TRBD2
V gene: TRBV5-1
J gene: TRBJ2-3
CDR3 protein: CASSLLAGGTDTQYF
CDR3 DNA: TGCGCCAGCAGCTTGCTAGCGGGCGGCACAGATACGCAGTATTTT

clone size: NA
D gene: TRBD1
V gene: TRBV5-6
J gene: TRBJ2-3
CDR3 protein: CASSPDRGTDTQYF
CDR3 DNA: TGTGCCAGCAGCCCCGACAGGGGAACAGATACGCAGTATTTT

clone size: few
D gene: NA
V gene: TRBV5-4
J gene: TRBJ2-5
CDR3 protein: CASSQGHRDKEETQYF
CDR3 DNA: TGTGCCAGCAGCCAAGGACACCGGGACAAAGAAGAGACCCAGTACTTC

clone size: NA
D gene: NA
V gene: TRBV5-6
J gene: TRBJ2-7
CDR3 protein: CASSLLAGTLSYEQYF
CDR3 DNA: TGTGCCAGCAGCTTGTTAGCAGGGACATTATCCTACGAGCAGTACTTC

clone size: NA
D gene: NA
V gene: TRBV28
J gene: TRBJ2-5
CDR3 protein: CASRGGAAETQYF
CDR3 DNA: TGTGCCAGCAGAGGGGGGGCGGCGGAGACCCAGTACTTC

clone size: NA
D gene: TRBD1
V gene: TRBV25-1
J gene: TRBJ2-2
CDR3 protein: CASRPGQGYTGELFF
CDR3 DNA: TGTGCCAGCCGACCGGGACAGGGTTATACCGGGGAGCTGTTTTTT

clone size: NA
D gene: TRBD1
V gene: TRBV6-1
J gene: TRBJ2-5
CDR3 protein: CASSEDRVLETQYF
CDR3 DNA: TGTGCCAGCAGTGAGGACAGGGTCTTAGAGACCCAGTACTTC

clone size: few
D gene: TRBD1
V gene: TRBV27
J gene: TRBJ1-2
CDR3 protein: CASSLKPPGQGGYGYTF
CDR3 DNA: TGTGCCAGCAGTTTAAAGCCTCCGGGACAGGGAGGCTATGGCTACACCTTC

clone size: NA
D gene: TRBD1
V gene: TRBV4-3
J gene: TRBJ2-1
CDR3 protein: CASSQQDRESYEQFF
CDR3 DNA: TGCGCCAGCAGCCAACAGGACAGGGAGTCGTATGAGCAGTTCTTC

clone size: NA
D gene: TRBD1
V gene: TRBV28
J gene: TRBJ1-2
CDR3 protein: CASSGPGQGGYGYTF
CDR3 DNA: TGTGCCAGCAGTGGACCGGGACAGGGGGGCTATGGCTACACCTTC

clone size: once
D gene: TRBD1
V gene: TRBV19
J gene: TRBJ1-5
CDR3 protein: CASSMDREGIRPQHF
CDR3 DNA: TGTGCCAGTAGTATGGACAGGGAAGGGATCAGGCCCCAGCATTTT

clone size: few
D gene: NA
V gene: TRBV2
J gene: TRBJ2-3
CDR3 protein: CASILVGTSTDTQYF
CDR3 DNA: TGTGCCAGCATCTTGGTCGGGACAAGCACAGATACGCAGTATTTT

clone size: NA
D gene: NA
V gene: TRBV11-1
J gene: TRBJ2-7
CDR3 protein: CASGPTGISYEQYF
CDR3 DNA: TGTGCCAGCGGCCCTACAGGGATCTCCTACGAGCAGTACTTC

clone size: NA
D gene: TRBD1
V gene: TRBV4-3
J gene: TRBJ2-2
CDR3 protein: CASSQDPGGRVGELFF
CDR3 DNA: TGCGCCAGCAGCCAAGATCCAGGGGGTAGGGTCGGGGAGCTGTTTTTT

clone size: NA
D gene: TRBD1
V gene: TRBV10-3
J gene: TRBJ2-7
CDR3 protein: CAIKDRATYEQYF
CDR3 DNA: TGTGCCATTAAAGACAGGGCCACCTACGAGCAGTACTTC

clone size: once
D gene: TRBD2
V gene: TRBV15
J gene: TRBJ2-7
CDR3 protein: CATSRARTSGSYEQYF
CDR3 DNA: TGTGCCACCAGCAGGGCAAGGACTAGCGGCAGCTACGAGCAGTACTTC

clone size: NA
D gene: TRBD2
V gene: TRBV5-1
J gene: TRBJ2-3
CDR3 protein: CASSAGTSGDGTDTQYF
CDR3 DNA: TGCGCCAGCAGCGCGGGGACTAGCGGGGACGGCACAGATACGCAGTATTTT

clone size: NA
D gene: NA
V gene: TRBV6-1
J gene: TRBJ2-7
CDR3 protein: CASSEWTDQYEQYF
CDR3 DNA: TGTGCCAGCAGTGAATGGACAGACCAGTACGAGCAGTACTTC

clone size: NA
D gene: NA
V gene: TRBV10-3
J gene: TRBJ1-4
CDR3 protein: CAISAGGTNEKLFF
CDR3 DNA: TGTGCCATCAGCGCGGGAGGGACAAATGAAAAACTGTTTTTT

clone size: NA
D gene: TRBD1
V gene: TRBV6-6
J gene: TRBJ1-5
CDR3 protein: CASRYTGGADQPQHF
CDR3 DNA: TGTGCCAGCAGGTATACAGGGGGCGCAGATCAGCCCCAGCATTTT

clone size: NA
D gene: NA
V gene: TRBV5-1
J gene: TRBJ2-7
CDR3 protein: CASSLAPGERGEQYF
CDR3 DNA: TGCGCCAGCAGCTTGGCTCCCGGGGAGAGAGGCGAGCAGTACTTC

clone size: few
D gene: TRBD1
V gene: TRBV18
J gene: TRBJ1-1
CDR3 protein: CASSPGGTGGTEAFF
CDR3 DNA: TGTGCCAGCTCACCGGGCGGGACAGGGGGCACTGAAGCTTTCTTT

clone size: NA
D gene: NA
V gene: TRBV18
J gene: TRBJ1-5
CDR3 protein: CASSPGTGGSQPQHF
CDR3 DNA: TGTGCCAGCTCACCCGGAACGGGGGGCAGTCAGCCCCAGCATTTT

clone size: NA
D gene: TRBD1
V gene: TRBV11-3
J gene: TRBJ1-1
CDR3 protein: CASSLGTGSTEAFF
CDR3 DNA: TGTGCCAGCAGCTTGGGGACAGGGAGCACTGAAGCTTTCTTT

clone size: NA
D gene: TRBD2
V gene: TRBV4-3
J gene: TRBJ2-1
CDR3 protein: CASSQEGFPQRGAYNEQFF
CDR3 DNA: TGCGCCAGCAGCCAAGAGGGCTTCCCCCAGCGGGGGGCCTACAATGAGCAGTTCTTC

clone size: NA
D gene: TRBD2
V gene: TRBV5-4
J gene: TRBJ2-7
CDR3 protein: CASSPGGSGGGRREQYF
CDR3 DNA: TGTGCCAGCAGCCCCGGTGGAAGCGGGGGCGGCCGTAGGGAGCAGTACTTC

clone size: NA
D gene: TRBD1
V gene: TRBV6-4
J gene: TRBJ1-2
CDR3 protein: CASNPAGGTDYGYTF
CDR3 DNA: TGTGCCAGCAACCCGGCAGGGGGGACTGACTATGGCTACACCTTC

clone size: NA
D gene: NA
V gene: TRBV6-5
J gene: TRBJ2-2
CDR3 protein: CASSYSRLYGELFF
CDR3 DNA: TGTGCCAGCAGTTACTCTCGACTTTACGGGGAGCTGTTTTTT